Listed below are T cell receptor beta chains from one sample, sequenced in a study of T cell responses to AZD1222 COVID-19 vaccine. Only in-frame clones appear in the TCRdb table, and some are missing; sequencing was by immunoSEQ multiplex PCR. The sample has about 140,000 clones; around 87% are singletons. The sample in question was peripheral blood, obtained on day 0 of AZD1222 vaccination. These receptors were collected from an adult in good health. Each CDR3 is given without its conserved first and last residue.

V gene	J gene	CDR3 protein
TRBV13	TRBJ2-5	ASSLQGGQETQY
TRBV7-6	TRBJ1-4	ASSLGTGTNEKLF
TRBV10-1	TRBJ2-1	ASSDKGQGEF
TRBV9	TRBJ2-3	ASSVADPSTDTQY
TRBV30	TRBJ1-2	AWTGNSPYGYT
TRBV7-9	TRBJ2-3	ASRSGTETDTQY
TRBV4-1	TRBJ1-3	ASSQGGWVSGNTIY
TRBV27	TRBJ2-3	ASSLTRRSTDTQY
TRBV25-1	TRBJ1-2	ASWAGVGYGYT
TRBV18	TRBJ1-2	ASSPYDSGYTGYT
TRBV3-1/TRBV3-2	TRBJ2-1	ASSQDGRAYNEQF
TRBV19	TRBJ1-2	ASSIESWRGPTHYGYT
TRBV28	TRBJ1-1	ASSLTGVRTEAF
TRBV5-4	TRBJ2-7	ASQGGTYEQY
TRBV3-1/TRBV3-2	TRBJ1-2	ASSQGGNYGYT
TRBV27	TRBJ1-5	ASSLEGPSNQPQH
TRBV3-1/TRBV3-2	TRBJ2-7	ASRGVYEQY
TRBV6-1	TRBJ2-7	ASSEMGAGRGEQY
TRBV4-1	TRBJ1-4	ASSQASFEKLF
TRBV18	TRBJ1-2	ASSETAGPGNGYT
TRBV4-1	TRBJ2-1	ASSQALSGSSYNEQF
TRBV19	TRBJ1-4	ASSLGGGSFNEKLF
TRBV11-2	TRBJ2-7	ASSRSGVSSYEQY
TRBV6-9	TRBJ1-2	ASSYGPGYT
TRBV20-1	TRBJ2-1	SASYNEQF
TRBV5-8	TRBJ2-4	ASSLGKNIQY
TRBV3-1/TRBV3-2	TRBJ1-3	ASSHEGRGSGNTIY
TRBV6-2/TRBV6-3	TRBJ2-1	ASSYSSGPPGNEQF
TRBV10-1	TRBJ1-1	ASSPRTGGTEAF
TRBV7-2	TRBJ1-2	ASSLALTANYGYT
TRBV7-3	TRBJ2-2	ASSPGGSGATGELF
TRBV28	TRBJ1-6	ASSNGQISNSYNSPLH
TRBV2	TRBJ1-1	ASSARDYTEAF
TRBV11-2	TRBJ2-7	ASSLLTGASYEQY
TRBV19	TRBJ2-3	ASSIDGADTQY
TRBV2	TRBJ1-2	ASSAQGGGGYT
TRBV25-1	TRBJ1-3	ASSEYIGGSGNTIY